The clone carrying this T cell receptor beta chain was detected once. The CDR3 is 15 residues long. The germline V gene has CDR1 SEHNR and CDR2 FQNEAQ (reference sequence). Each individual donor underwent a draw of around 9.8 milliliters of peripheral blood. Sample-barcoded 5' priming and a J-beta primer mix drove a second PCR of about 6 to 12 cycles. Every single cDNA molecule received a tag from a template-switch adaptor with 12 random nucleotides. A single record per CDR3 protein comes from TCRdb applying MiXCR to the 5' RACE reads. The table shows approximately 800,000 distinct CDR3 sequences, with 25% to 30% occurring only once. This entry belongs to a study of blood T cells in healthy people across ages. In addition, the sample was reused for a study of T cells of mothers and their children.

The origin of this receptor is a boy younger than 18 in good health. The rearrangement joins TRBV7-9 to TRBJ2-5, with D perhaps TRBD1 or TRBD2 (6 bases each). With the DNA end fitting TRBJ2-7 better, the J assignment may be wrong. Specimen: blood. The CDR3 protein is CASSVGTGALYEQYF. CDR3 bases: TGTGCCAGCAGCGTGGGTACGGGGGCTCTCTACGAGCAGTACTTC.